Described below is a single T cell receptor beta chain sequence and its context. As yet, its antigen is unknown. Amplification used 60 Vbeta primers and 13 Jbeta primers. Method: immunoSEQ multiplex PCR; TCRdb's copy keeps in-frame clones and lacks some. In the table there are 100,000 or so clones, roughly 84% of which are singletons. This entry comes from a study of cytomegalovirus exposure and HLA in healthy donors. Findings and caveats of the study: In terms of immune exposure information, only CMV serostatus was available.

Among the donors, all were healthy bone marrow donors. V lost 5 bases and J lost 1; bases outside the gene matches: 5. This CDR3 region has 17 residues. Germline V gene lookup returns CDR1 MNHEY and CDR2 SMNVEV (reference sequence). The source material was PBMCs. The TCR comes from a woman under 30 in good health and CMV-seronegative. The V call is TRBV27, the J call TRBJ2-1; 13 nucleotides match TRBD2. The chain's CDR3 is CASSLRGLAGSYNEQFF. The CDR3, as DNA: TGTGCCAGCAGTCTGAGGGGACTAGCGGGATCCTACAATGAGCAGTTCTTC.